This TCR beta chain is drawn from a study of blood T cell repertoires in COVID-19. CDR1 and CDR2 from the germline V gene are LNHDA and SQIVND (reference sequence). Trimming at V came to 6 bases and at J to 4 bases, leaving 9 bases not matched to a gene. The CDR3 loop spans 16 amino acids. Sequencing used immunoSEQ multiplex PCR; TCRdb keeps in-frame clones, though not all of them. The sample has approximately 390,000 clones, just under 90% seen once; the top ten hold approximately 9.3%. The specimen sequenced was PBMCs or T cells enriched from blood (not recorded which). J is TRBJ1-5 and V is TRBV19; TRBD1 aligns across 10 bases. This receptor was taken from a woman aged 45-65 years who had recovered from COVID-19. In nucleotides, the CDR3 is TGTGCCAGTAGCTTCCTGGGACAGGGGCTAAATCAGCCCCAGCATTTT. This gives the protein CASSFLGQGLNQPQHF.